The clone carrying this TCR beta chain came up many times. The antigen remains unidentified. Researchers made TCR beta libraries by using iRepertoire HTBI primers and running Arm-PCR on CDR3 regions. TCRdb itself ran the multiplex PCR reads through MiXCR, one entry per CDR3 protein. The sample carries a few hundred thousand distinct CDR3 sequences, around 16% recorded once. This sample stems from a study of regulatory T cells in long-lasting Graves disease. Study results and caveats: Persistent patients had more shared public clonotypes (around 2,500) than new patients (about 870).

The CDR3 contains 14 residues. Trimming removed 6 bases at V and 5 bases at J, with 13 bases between. As to time point: newly diagnosed GD, antithyroid drugs for less than 3 months. The TCR library was prepared using RNA isolated from PBMCs. EDTA tubes received around 9 milliliters of drawn peripheral blood. This sample also belongs to another study, concerning T cells in Graves' hyperthyroidism and ophthalmopathy. That work adds: Researchers defined stable Graves' hyperthyroidism as no ophthalmopathy progression within 18 months. A set of HTBI primers served as the primers for a first-round RT-PCR of the TCR CDR3.

The TCR originated in a woman between 40 and 50 years old with Graves disease. The source was peripheral blood mononuclear cells (PBMCs), collected at new diagnosis, from a patient treated with antithyroid drugs. The rearrangement links TRBV12-3 or TRBV12-4 to TRBJ1-4, with D perhaps TRBD1 (6 bases). CDR3 residues: CASRRTAGNEKLFF. CDR3 DNA sequence: TGTGCCAGCAGACGGACAGCCGGGAATGAAAAACTGTTTTTT.